This T cell receptor (beta chain) was retrieved from a study of cytomegalovirus exposure and HLA in healthy donors. The PCR employed 60 Vbeta primers together with 13 Jbeta primers. Libraries were prepared by immunoSEQ multiplex PCR; TCRdb keeps only in-frame clonotypes and omits some of them. The data contain about 160,000 clones, under 80% of them singletons. Whole-study findings and limits: An analysis done earlier found most TCR beta V segments productive about 87% or about 30% of the time. TCR beta chains numbering 164 were designated cytomegalovirus-associated. Highest at DRB1 and lowest at HLA-C, TCR association rates differed among HLA loci in a later analysis.

On this clone: Its antigen is not identified.

Germline assignment: CDR1 SQVTM and CDR2 ANQGSEA. This CDR3 is built from 14 residues. The V and J ends lost 0 bases and 2 bases respectively, with 10 bases between them. Sequenced input: PBMCs. The genes are TRBV29-1 and TRBJ1-2, with D perhaps TRBD1 (5 bases). The sequence was collected from a woman aged 25-40 years in good health and CMV-seronegative. CDR3 protein: CSVEESGPNYGYTF. CDR3 coding DNA: TGCAGCGTTGAAGAATCAGGGCCCAACTATGGCTACACCTTC.